These 29 T cell receptor beta chains originate from one sample sequenced in a study of beta chain features in type 1 diabetes. Sequenced material consisted of expressed TCRB transcripts (all of the isolated RNA was reverse transcribed). The data were produced by immunoSEQ multiplex PCR, yet TCRdb's version contains in-frame clones alone and is incomplete. Of around 300,000 clones in the sample, approximately 8.1% were seen once. Sequencing input: central memory CD4+ T cells from blood. All receptors come from a woman aged 18-29 years in good health.

This clone was counted only a few times. V and J are TRBV5-1 and TRBJ2-1; D perhaps matches TRBD1 (6 bases). V was pared by 3 bases and J by 4 bases, with 17 bases between. The CDR3 is 16 amino acids. CDR1 is SGHRS, CDR2 YFSETQ, per germline. In nucleotides, the CDR3 is TGCGCCAGCAGCTGGGGGCGAGTTGCGGCTTACAATGAGCAGTTCTTC. Translated, it gives CASSWGRVAAYNEQFF.

This clone was detected only a few times. The chain couples TRBV7-3 to TRBJ2-3, with D perhaps TRBD2 (7 bases). The CDR3 has 14 amino acids. The germline CDR1 and CDR2 sequences are SGHTA and FQGTGA. V was pared by 4 bases and J by 3 bases, with 11 bases between. The CDR3 sequence is CASSYAGATDTQYF. The CDR3 DNA sequence: TGTGCCAGCAGCTATGCGGGGGCAACAGATACGCAGTATTTT.

This clone was seen only a few times. The rearrangement uses TRBV28 and TRBJ1-2, with D uncertain. In germline, CDR1 is MDHEN, CDR2 SYDVKM. V lost 4 bases and J lost 8, with 11 bases in between. The CDR3 loop spans 12 amino acids. CDR3 amino acids: CASSYYERGYTF. CDR3 DNA: TGTGCCAGCAGTTATTACGAAAGGGGCTACACCTTC.

This clone was detected a few times. This chain links TRBV18 with TRBJ1-1, with TRBD1 as a possible D gene (5 bases). The CDR3 runs 14 residues. Trimming pared 3 bases from V and 0 bases from J, leaving 8 bases between. CDR1 is KGHSH and CDR2 is LQKENI in the germline V gene. As DNA, the CDR3 is TGTGCCAGCTCACCGACAGCTATGAACACTGAAGCTTTCTTT. It yields the protein CASSPTAMNTEAFF.

This clone was detected only a few times. V and J are TRBV6-6 and TRBJ2-7, with a possible D match to TRBD1 (5 bases). The CDR3 has 14 residues. V was pared by 5 bases and J by 6 bases, with 17 bases between. The germline V gene encodes CDR1 MNHNY and CDR2 SVGAGI (reference sequence). The CDR3 here is CASSPDSTLGEQYF. The CDR3 DNA reads TGTGCCAGCAGTCCTGACAGCACCTTAGGCGAGCAGTACTTC.

The CDR3 is CASNRDYGETQYF. For the CDR3, the DNA is TGTGCCAGCAATCGGGACTACGGAGAGACCCAGTACTTC. The V call is TRBV18, the J call TRBJ2-5, with 7 positions matching TRBD2. This CDR3 contains 13 residues. V was clipped by 8 bases and J by 4 bases; unmatched bases: 7. The germline gives CDR1 KGHSH, CDR2 LQKENI. Supplemented by reference TRBV18 and TRBJ2-5, the full variable domain reads NAGVMQNPRHLVRRRGQEARLRCSPMKGHSHVYWYRQLPEEGLKFMVYLQKENIIDESGMPKERFSAEFPKEGPSILRIQQVVRGDSAAYFCASNRDYGETQYFGPGTRLLVL.

This clone was observed a handful of times. The chain links TRBV11-3 to TRBJ2-5; D is perhaps TRBD2 (5 bases). This CDR3 is 14 amino acids long. Trimming took off 0 bases at V and 1 base at J, with 6 bases between the two ends. CDR1 is SGHNT and CDR2 is YENEEA in the germline V gene. The CDR3 DNA reads as TGTGCCAGCAGCTTAGAAGGGAGCCAAGAGACCCAGTACTTC. Protein: CASSLEGSQETQYF.

This clone was counted only a few times. DNA for the CDR3: TGTGCCAGCACCACCGCGGGGGGCTACACCGGGGAGCTGTTTTTT. Its protein product is CASTTAGGYTGELFF. The rearrangement joins TRBV7-9 to TRBJ2-2; 8 bases match TRBD2. The ends lost 7 bases at V and 3 bases at J; junction bases unmatched: 7. The germline V gene has CDR1 SEHNR and CDR2 FQNEAQ (reference sequence). The CDR3 is 15 residues long. The full variable domain, completed using reference TRBV7-9 and TRBJ2-2, is DTGVSQNPRHKITKRGQNVTFRCDPISEHNRLYWYRQTLGQGPEFLTYFQNEAQLEKSRLLSDRFSAERPKGSFSTLEIQRTEQGDSAMYLCASTTAGGYTGELFFGEGSRLTVL.

The V gene is TRBV5-1, the J gene TRBJ2-5, with a weak D call TRBD2 (6 bases). In germline, CDR1 is SGHRS, CDR2 YFSETQ. CDR3 size: 15 residues. The V end lost 3 bases, the J end lost 2 bases, and 14 bases lay between the germline ends. CDR3 coding DNA: TGCGCCAGCAGCTCCCTGGGACTCGGACAAGAGACCCAGTACTTC. Residues: CASSSLGLGQETQYF. The variable domain in full, with the rest retrieved from reference TRBV5-1 and TRBJ2-5, is KAGVTQTPRYLIKTRGQQVTLSCSPISGHRSVSWYQQTPGQGLQFLFEYFSETQRNKGNFPGRFSGRQFSNSRSEMNVSTLELGDSALYLCASSSLGLGQETQYFGPGTRLLVL.

J is TRBJ1-5 and V is TRBV6-1; maybe TRBD1 (6 bases). There are 13 residues in the CDR3. The V gene's germline CDR1 is MNHNS and CDR2 SASEGT. Trimming took 7 bases from V and 4 from J, leaving 11 bases between them. CDR3 protein: CASTAGVNQPQHF. The CDR3 DNA sequence: TGTGCCAGCACGGCAGGGGTTAATCAGCCCCAGCATTTT.

This chain uses TRBV6-5 with TRBJ1-5; TRBD1 might be the D (5 bases). Per germline, CDR1 MNHEY and CDR2 SVGAGI. Trimming took off 4 bases at V and 5 bases at J, with 18 bases between the two ends. CDR3 length: 16 amino acids. CDR3: CASSSSGRGGDQPQHF. Here the CDR3 DNA reads TGTGCCAGCAGTTCATCAGGGCGGGGAGGCGATCAGCCCCAGCATTTT.

This clone has more than one count but fewer than ten. CDR3 residues: CASTLWGRGEQFF. CDR3 DNA sequence: TGTGCCAGCACCCTGTGGGGGCGCGGTGAGCAGTTCTTC. The chain has TRBV5-8 and TRBJ2-1, with a possible D match to TRBD1 (6 bases). Germline V CDR1 and CDR2: SGHTS, YDEGEE. V was pared by 6 bases and J by 9 bases, with 16 bases between. The CDR3 totals 13 residues.

V gene TRBV7-2 combines with J gene TRBJ2-7, with 7 bases aligning to TRBD2. This CDR3 has 14 residues. V was pared by 5 bases and J by 3 bases, with 7 bases of the junction left unmatched. Germline CDR1 reads SGHTA; CDR2 reads FQGNSA. As DNA, the CDR3 is TGTGCCAGCAGCGTGATAGCGGGCCTCTACGAGCAGTACTTC. Translated: CASSVIAGLYEQYF.

This CDR3 reads CASLPRRGNQPQHF. In DNA, the CDR3 is TGTGCCAGCCTACCCCGTCGAGGGAACCAGCCCCAGCATTTT. V and J are TRBV27 and TRBJ1-5; D is unresolved. The germline V and J ends were trimmed by 8 bases and 7 bases, with 18 bases remaining between them. This CDR3 is 14 amino acids long. Germline V gene data show CDR1 as MNHEY and CDR2 as SMNVEV (reference sequence).

This clone was observed a few times. This rearrangement joins TRBV29-1 to TRBJ2-3; 9 bases map to TRBD1. Trimming removed 6 bases from V and 3 bases from J; junction bases left unmatched: 1. The V gene's germline CDR1 is SQVTM and CDR2 ANQGSEA. The CDR3 has 12 residues. The CDR3 sequence is CSVGQGTDTQYF. Written as DNA, the CDR3 is TGCAGCGTGGGACAGGGAACAGATACGCAGTATTTT.

This clone showed up just a few times. V gene TRBV28 combines with J gene TRBJ1-2; 8 bases are shared with TRBD1. This CDR3 is built from 14 residues. Looked up from germline, CDR1 is MDHEN and CDR2 is SYDVKM. V trimming: 4 bases; J trimming: 8 bases; junction bases outside the gene matches: 9. Here the CDR3 DNA reads TGTGCCAGCAGTTACACCGGGACAGGACGCGGCTACACCTTC. Residues: CASSYTGTGRGYTF.

This clone was found many times. The J gene is TRBJ2-2, the V gene TRBV21-1; the table gives TRBD1 as D, unverified against the DNA. TRBV21-1 is an annotated pseudogene. CDR3 size: 17 residues. This CDR3 reads CASSHGGTGVGTGELFF. The CDR3 coding sequence is TGTGCCAGCAGCCACGGGGGGACAGGGGTCGGCACCGGGGAGCTGTTTTTT.

This clone was observed many times. The gene calls are TRBV30 and TRBJ1-2; possibly TRBD1 for D (6 bases). There are 16 residues in the CDR3. Germline CDR1 and CDR2: GTSNPN and SVGIG (reference sequence). V was pared by 4 bases and J by 6 bases, with 24 bases between. CDR3 sequence: CAWIMGDRDTPNGYTF. The CDR3 DNA reads TGTGCCTGGATTATGGGAGACCGGGACACCCCTAATGGCTACACCTTC.

This clone was picked up a small number of times. The chain has TRBV7-3 and TRBJ2-1; 11 bases align to TRBD2. Trimming at V came to 7 bases and at J to 1 base, leaving 3 bases not matched to a gene. The CDR3 has 15 residues. The germline V gene has CDR1 SGHTA and CDR2 FQGTGA. The CDR3 spells CASTLAGGSYNEQFF. The CDR3 nucleotides are TGTGCCAGCACCCTAGCGGGGGGATCCTACAATGAGCAGTTCTTC.

V and J are TRBV18 and TRBJ2-1; TRBD2 aligns across 10 bases. Germline V gene sequence: CDR1 KGHSH, CDR2 LQKENI. The CDR3 consists of 15 residues. The V segment lost 3 bases and the J segment 6 bases; nucleotides outside the gene matches: 5. The CDR3 region is CASSPGLAVGNEQFF. CDR3 nucleotides: TGTGCCAGCTCACCCGGACTAGCGGTTGGCAATGAGCAGTTCTTC.

This chain connects TRBV7-9 to TRBJ1-2; 7 positions agree with TRBD1. Germline loops: CDR1 SEHNR, CDR2 FQNEAQ (reference sequence). Trimming cost V 3 bases and J 6 bases; bases outside gene matches: 7. The CDR3 has 14 amino acids. CDR3 bases: TGTGCCAGCAGCTTCCAGGGGGAGGCGGATGGCTACACCTTC. Protein: CASSFQGEADGYTF.

This clone was counted only a few times. The gene calls are TRBV30 and TRBJ1-1; D is unclear. Trimming removed 5 bases from V and 12 bases from J, with 22 bases in between. Germline V gene data show CDR1 as GTSNPN and CDR2 as SVGIG (reference sequence). This CDR3 has 13 amino acids. CDR3 region: CAWANQPPYLPFF. Written as DNA, the CDR3 is TGTGCCTGGGCCAACCAACCCCCCTATCTTCCTTTCTTT.

This clone has a handful of counts. J is TRBJ2-1 and V is TRBV7-2; D not certain. CDR1 SGHTA and CDR2 FQGNSA come from the germline V gene. V gave up 1 base and J gave up 10 bases, with 14 bases separating them. The CDR3 has 14 residues. CDR3 region: CASSLGLGHYEQFF. CDR3 in DNA: TGTGCCAGCAGCTTAGGTTTAGGGCATTACGAGCAGTTCTTC. Based on the CDR3 plus reference TRBV7-2 and TRBJ2-1, the full variable domain is GAGVSQSPSNKVTEKGKDVELRCDPISGHTALYWYRQSLGQGLEFLIYFQGNSAPDKSGLPSDRFSAERTGGSVSTLTIQRTQQEDSAVYLCASSLGLGHYEQFFGPGTRLTVL.

This clone was counted only a few times. The V call is TRBV5-4, the J call TRBJ2-3, with 11 bases lining up with TRBD2. Germline CDR1 and CDR2: SGHNT and YYREEE (reference sequence). J gave up 7 bases and V 4 bases, and 17 bases lay outside the gene matches. This CDR3 has 18 amino acids. The DNA for the CDR3 is TGTGCCAGCAGCCCAAAAGGACTAGCGGGTCCGAAAAGGAATACGCAGTATTTT. This sequence encodes CASSPKGLAGPKRNTQYF.

This CDR3 is CASSPSDGLRYTF. The DNA of the CDR3 is TGTGCCAGCAGCCCCTCCGATGGGCTCCGCTACACCTTC. The rearrangement links TRBV7-2 to TRBJ1-2; D is unclear. Germline CDR1 is SGHTA and CDR2 is FQGNSA. The CDR3 consists of 13 residues. V dropped 5 bases and J dropped 9 bases, with 16 bases sitting between them.

In regard to this clone: Other DNA sequences in the sample encode the same CDR3. This chain links TRBV5-4 with TRBJ2-2; TRBD2 matches at 12 bases. Germline values: CDR1 SGHNT, CDR2 YYREEE (reference sequence). The CDR3 loop spans 16 amino acids. The V gene end was trimmed by 1 base and the J gene end by 8 bases; junction bases not matched to a gene: 6. CDR3 nucleotides: TGTGCCAGCAGCTTGCAGACTAGCGGGGGTGTAGGGGAGCTGTTTTTT. Protein: CASSLQTSGGVGELFF.

This clone has only a few counts. The CDR3 region is CASGYRETQYF. The CDR3 DNA follows: TGTGCCAGCGGTTATAGAGAGACCCAGTACTTC. The chain has TRBV14 and TRBJ2-5; D remains ambiguous. There are 11 residues in the CDR3. V shed 8 bases and J shed 4 bases, with 8 bases lying between them. The germline V gene has CDR1 SGHDN and CDR2 FVKESK.

This clone was counted a few times. The chain has TRBV5-6 and TRBJ2-5; D ambiguous. Germline V gene sequence: CDR1 SGHDT, CDR2 YYEEEE. V was trimmed by 7 bases and J by 5 bases, leaving 6 bases between them. CDR3 length: 10 residues. The CDR3 loop reads CASGRETQYF. CDR3 nucleotides: TGTGCCAGCGGAAGGGAGACCCAGTACTTC.

There are a few counts of this clone. The genes are TRBV2 and TRBJ2-6, with unresolved D. V gave up 5 bases and J gave up 2 bases, with 10 bases separating them. Germline assignment: CDR1 SNHLY and CDR2 FYNNEI. The CDR3 has 15 amino acids. DNA of the CDR3: TGTGCCAGCAGTCCGCGGTTGGCTGGGGCCAACGTCCTGACTTTC. Its translation: CASSPRLAGANVLTF.